A single sample is the source of the 30 T cell receptor beta chains below, sequenced in a study of brain T cells in children with intractable seizures. Method: immunoSEQ multiplex PCR; TCRdb's copy keeps in-frame clones and lacks some. The sample yields roughly 110,000 clones, approximately 94% seen once. This specimen consisted of peripheral blood, obtained at surgery. The receptors come from a boy less than two years old with hemimegalencephaly and intractable seizures.

The chain employs TRBV7-8 and TRBJ2-5; 7 bases are a match to TRBD2. CDR3 length equals 14 residues. Trimming took 2 bases from V and 5 from J; bases not matched to a gene: 5. The V gene's germline CDR1 is SGHVS and CDR2 FQNEAQ. The CDR3 loop reads CASSLLTSVETQYF. CDR3 in DNA: TGTGCCAGCAGCTTACTCACTAGCGTGGAGACCCAGTACTTC.

CDR3: CASGIGGNSEQYF. In nucleotides, the CDR3 is TGTGCTAGTGGAATTGGAGGGAACAGCGAGCAGTACTTC. The chain joins TRBV12-5 to TRBJ2-7; D may be TRBD2 (6 bases). Germline lookup yields CDR1 LGHNT and CDR2 FRNRAP. With 6 bases removed from V and 6 bases from J, the gap between germline ends came to 15 bases. The CDR3 covers 13 residues. The entire variable domain, with the rest obtained from reference TRBV12-5 and TRBJ2-7, is as follows: DARVTQTPRHKVTEMGQEVTMRCQPILGHNTVFWYRQTMMQGLELLAYFRNRAPLDDSGMPKDRFSAEMPDATLATLKIQPSEPRDSAVYFCASGIGGNSEQYFGPGTRLTVT.

The rearrangement uses TRBV6-1 and TRBJ1-2, with D unclear. V dropped 8 bases and J dropped 2 bases, with 12 bases sitting between them. The CDR3 extends over 13 amino acids. Germline values: CDR1 MNHNS, CDR2 SASEGT. CDR3 loop: CASGGTRNYGYTF. In nucleotides, the CDR3 is TGTGCCAGCGGAGGTACCCGGAACTATGGCTACACCTTC.

The V call is TRBV10-3, the J call TRBJ1-6; unclear D gene. The CDR3 covers 14 residues. Germline CDR1 and CDR2: ENHRY and SYGVKD. Trimming removed 5 bases at V and 9 bases at J, with 14 bases between. The CDR3: CAISLEAGGSPLHF. CDR3 DNA: TGTGCCATCAGTCTGGAGGCCGGAGGTTCACCCCTCCACTTT.

This sequence joins TRBV27 and TRBJ1-6; D might be TRBD1 (5 bases). CDR3 length equals 14 residues. The germline V gene encodes CDR1 MNHEY and CDR2 SMNVEV (reference sequence). The V end was cut by 5 bases, the J end by 7 bases, with 12 bases between. The chain's CDR3 is CASSGGYVNSPLHF. The CDR3 DNA follows: TGTGCCAGCAGTGGGGGGTATGTGAATTCACCCCTCCACTTT.

The chain carries TRBV28 and TRBJ1-5, with D unresolved. The V gene lost 6 bases and the J gene lost 5 bases, with 20 bases spanning the gap. The germline CDR1 and CDR2 sequences are MDHEN and SYDVKM. The CDR3 is 16 residues long. This chain's CDR3 is CASSPSIVVIDQPQHF. The CDR3 DNA is TGTGCCAGCAGCCCCTCGATTGTGGTTATAGATCAGCCCCAGCATTTT.

This clone was seen more than once but under ten times. The chain carries TRBV5-5 and TRBJ1-5, with D maybe TRBD1 (5 bases). V was pared by 5 bases and J by 2 bases, with 14 bases between. The CDR3 is made up of 15 amino acids. Germline V lookup: CDR1 SGHKS, CDR2 YYEKEE (reference sequence). This chain's CDR3 is CASSSGTGGNQPQHF. In DNA form, the CDR3 reads TGTGCCAGCAGTTCCGGGACGGGGGGCAATCAGCCCCAGCATTTT.

The chain joins TRBV6-5 to TRBJ1-1, with D possibly TRBD1 on 5 matching bases. This CDR3 comprises 14 residues. V was shortened by 4 bases and J by 2 bases, with 11 bases between the two germline ends. Germline V gene data show CDR1 as MNHEY and CDR2 as SVGAGI. This CDR3 reads CASSSRGPNTEAFF. The CDR3 nucleotides are TGTGCCAGCAGTTCTCGGGGACCAAACACTGAAGCTTTCTTT.

This rearrangement joins TRBV28 to TRBJ1-2; 8 positions agree with TRBD1. V gave up 3 bases and J gave up 8 bases; unmatched junction bases: 17. CDR3 size: 17 residues. The germline V gene has CDR1 MDHEN and CDR2 SYDVKM. The chain's CDR3 is CASSFITMEQGVKGYTF. The CDR3 DNA reads as TGTGCCAGCAGTTTCATCACCATGGAACAGGGGGTTAAGGGCTACACCTTC.

J is TRBJ2-7 and V is TRBV10-1, with a weak D call TRBD1 (6 bases). The CDR3 is 15 amino acids. V was cut by 2 bases and J by 2 bases, with 13 bases left in between. Germline CDR1 WNHNN, CDR2 SYGVQD (reference sequence). DNA of the CDR3: TGCGCCAGCAGTGAGAACCCAGGGGCCCCCTACGAGCAGTACTTC. It yields the protein CASSENPGAPYEQYF.

The chain combines TRBV25-1 with TRBJ2-3, with 7 bases aligning to TRBD1. CDR3 size: 12 residues. Per the germline V gene, CDR1 is MGHDK and CDR2 is SYGVNS. Trimming cost V 7 bases and J 4 bases; bases outside gene matches: 2. The CDR3 DNA is TGTGCCAGCACCGACAGGGCAGATACGCAGTATTTT. This encodes CASTDRADTQYF.

The V call is TRBV11-2, the J call TRBJ1-1; D unresolved. Trimming removed 3 bases from V and 2 bases from J, with 7 bases in between. Germline V gene data show CDR1 as SGHAT and CDR2 as FQNNGV. This CDR3 comprises 13 residues. In nucleotides, the CDR3 is TGTGCCAGCAGCTTGACTTTAAACACTGAAGCTTTCTTT. It specifies CASSLTLNTEAFF.

The J gene is TRBJ1-1, the V gene TRBV4-3; unclear D gene. The germline gives CDR1 LGHNA, CDR2 YSLEER. Trimming shortened V by 0 bases and J by 1 base, and 9 bases separated the two germline ends. The CDR3 is made up of 15 amino acids. The CDR3 DNA sequence: TGCGCCAGCAGCCAAGAATGGTGGTCGAACACTGAAGCTTTCTTT. Translated: CASSQEWWSNTEAFF.

The genes are TRBV4-1 and TRBJ2-2, with D tentatively TRBD2 (7 bases). Trimming cost V 1 base and J 6 bases, with 15 bases left between them. CDR3 length equals 16 residues. From germline, CDR1 is MGHRA and CDR2 YSYEKL. CDR3 DNA sequence: TGCGCCAGCAGCCAAGCCAAGGGGGGGTTGGCCGGGGAGCTGTTTTTT. Protein sequence: CASSQAKGGLAGELFF.

The rearrangement uses TRBV27 and TRBJ1-2; D is perhaps TRBD1 (5 bases). Trimming cost V 6 bases and J 5 bases, with 16 bases left between them. This CDR3 is 14 amino acids long. CDR1 is MNHEY, CDR2 SMNVEV, per germline (reference sequence). The CDR3 DNA follows: TGTGCCAGCAGGGCCGGGGCCGTTACATATGGCTACACCTTC. It codes for CASRAGAVTYGYTF.

The V and J genes are TRBV4-2 and TRBJ2-4, with TRBD2 matching over 13 bases. The CDR3 spans 18 residues. The germline V gene encodes CDR1 LGHNA and CDR2 YNFKEQ. V shed 0 bases and J 2 bases; nucleotides not matched to a gene: 4. The CDR3 protein is CASSQEGLAGVPKNIQYF. The CDR3 coding sequence is TGTGCCAGCAGCCAAGAAGGACTAGCGGGAGTCCCCAAAAACATTCAGTACTTC.

This chain joins TRBV5-1 and TRBJ2-1; 14 nucleotides agree with TRBD2. V trimming: 0 bases; J trimming: 0 bases; junction bases outside the gene matches: 8. Germline loops: CDR1 SGHRS, CDR2 YFSETQ. The CDR3 is 20 amino acids. This chain's CDR3 is CASSLVGLAGGPISYNEQFF. The CDR3 nucleotides read TGCGCCAGCAGCTTGGTCGGACTAGCGGGAGGTCCTATCTCCTACAATGAGCAGTTCTTC.

This chain joins TRBV7-3 and TRBJ2-7, with 9 bases identical to TRBD2. The CDR3 has 17 residues. The germline V gene has CDR1 SGHTA and CDR2 FQGTGA. J gave up 0 bases and V 5 bases, and 11 bases lay outside the gene matches. The CDR3 DNA is TGTGCCAGCAGCCCCAATAGGGCTAGCGGGGTCTCCTACGAGCAGTACTTC. The encoded protein is CASSPNRASGVSYEQYF.

The chain links TRBV13 to TRBJ1-1; weak D call: TRBD1 (6 bases). The V gene lost 0 bases and the J gene lost 5 bases, with 10 bases spanning the gap. The germline CDR1 and CDR2 sequences are PRHDT and FYEKMQ (reference sequence). The CDR3 runs to 14 residues. This CDR3 reads CASSLGGARTEAFF. The CDR3 region has the DNA TGTGCCAGCAGCTTAGGGGGGGCGAGAACTGAAGCTTTCTTT.

This clone was counted once. The V call is TRBV19, the J call TRBJ1-1; 9 nucleotides line up with TRBD1. This CDR3 has 13 residues. The V and J ends lost 4 bases and 4 bases, in that order; junction bases with no gene match: 1. Germline-derived CDR1 and CDR2 are LNHDA and SQIVND (reference sequence). CDR3 protein: CASSTTGGTEAFF. The CDR3 DNA is TGTGCCAGTAGTACGACAGGGGGCACTGAAGCTTTCTTT.

The CDR3 bases are TGTGCCATCAGAAAGGCAGGGGGAAGATACACAGATACGCAGTATTTT. Protein sequence: CAIRKAGGRYTDTQYF. This rearrangement joins TRBV10-3 to TRBJ2-3, with 7 bases lining up with TRBD1. The germline V gene encodes CDR1 ENHRY and CDR2 SYGVKD. CDR3 length: 16 residues. J lost 2 bases, V lost 6 bases, and 11 bases had no gene match.

The chain recombines TRBV4-3 with TRBJ2-1, with unresolved D. Trimming pared 0 bases from V and 2 bases from J, leaving 8 bases between. The germline V gene has CDR1 LGHNA and CDR2 YSLEER. The CDR3 extends over 15 amino acids. As DNA, the CDR3 is TGCGCCAGCAGCCAAGATTTTGGCCCCTACAATGAGCAGTTCTTC. It specifies CASSQDFGPYNEQFF.

The chain links TRBV6-6 to TRBJ2-7; D is perhaps TRBD1 (6 bases). The V and J ends lost 7 bases and 6 bases respectively, with 22 bases between them. Germline V gene lookup returns CDR1 MNHNY and CDR2 SVGAGI (reference sequence). CDR3 length: 15 amino acids. DNA for the CDR3: TGTGCCAGCACCCTAACGGGGACACCTAGAAGCGAGCAGTACTTC. Amino acid sequence: CASTLTGTPRSEQYF.

The chain couples TRBV5-1 to TRBJ2-7; 8 bases are shared with TRBD1. This CDR3 comprises 15 residues. The germline V gene has CDR1 SGHRS and CDR2 YFSETQ. Trimming cost V 3 bases and J 4 bases; bases outside gene matches: 9. CDR3 coding DNA: TGCGCCAGCAGCTCATACACAGGGGGATGGTACGAGCAGTACTTC. Encoded protein: CASSSYTGGWYEQYF.

This clone was detected once. V and J are TRBV11-2 and TRBJ1-2; TRBD1 might be the D (6 bases). CDR1 is SGHAT and CDR2 is FQNNGV in the germline V gene. CDR3 length: 12 residues. Trimming stripped 5 bases from V and 8 bases from J, with 12 bases between. In nucleotides, the CDR3 is TGTGCCAGCAGCCTGGGGGCGGGAGGCTACACCTTC. It yields the protein CASSLGAGGYTF.

This clone was detected a few times. The V and J genes are TRBV9 and TRBJ1-5; D remains unclear. Trimming pared 0 bases from V and 6 bases from J, leaving 16 bases between. There are 16 residues in the CDR3. Germline CDR1 is SGDLS and CDR2 is YYNGEE. The CDR3 reads CASSVGEVCSGQPQHF. The CDR3, as DNA: TGTGCCAGCAGCGTAGGGGAAGTTTGTTCAGGTCAGCCCCAGCATTTT.

The rearrangement uses TRBV6-2 or TRBV6-3 and TRBJ2-3, with 7 bases matching TRBD2. Germline loops: CDR1 MNHEY, CDR2 SVGEGT. Unmatched junction bases numbered 15, after V lost 2 bases and J lost 4 bases. CDR3 length: 18 residues. Here the CDR3 reads CASSYPGYGAGEADTQYF. CDR3 in DNA: TGTGCCAGCAGTTACCCCGGTTATGGGGCGGGAGAAGCAGATACGCAGTATTTT.

V and J are TRBV24-1 and TRBJ2-1, with a weak D call TRBD1 (6 bases). V lost 3 bases and J 8 bases, leaving 10 bases between the germline ends. The CDR3 spans 13 residues. Germline V gene sequence: CDR1 KGHDR, CDR2 SFDVKD. The CDR3 DNA reads TGTGCCACCAGTGATCTACAGGGCGATGAGCAGTTCTTC. It encodes CATSDLQGDEQFF.

J is TRBJ2-1 and V is TRBV2; 7 bases map to TRBD2. The CDR3 totals 16 residues. Germline loops: CDR1 SNHLY, CDR2 FYNNEI. V lost 6 bases, J lost 0 bases, and 8 bases stayed unmatched. CDR3: CASRGRDYSSYNEQFF. Here the CDR3 DNA reads TGTGCCAGCAGGGGGAGGGACTACAGCTCCTACAATGAGCAGTTCTTC.

J is TRBJ1-1 and V is TRBV30; 9 nucleotides align to TRBD1. This CDR3 comprises 15 residues. V lost 3 bases and J lost 0; bases outside the gene matches: 5. Germline V gives CDR1 GTSNPN, CDR2 SVGIG (reference sequence). The CDR3 region is CAWRTWTGVNTEAFF. Here the CDR3 DNA reads TGTGCCTGGAGGACCTGGACAGGGGTGAACACTGAAGCTTTCTTT.